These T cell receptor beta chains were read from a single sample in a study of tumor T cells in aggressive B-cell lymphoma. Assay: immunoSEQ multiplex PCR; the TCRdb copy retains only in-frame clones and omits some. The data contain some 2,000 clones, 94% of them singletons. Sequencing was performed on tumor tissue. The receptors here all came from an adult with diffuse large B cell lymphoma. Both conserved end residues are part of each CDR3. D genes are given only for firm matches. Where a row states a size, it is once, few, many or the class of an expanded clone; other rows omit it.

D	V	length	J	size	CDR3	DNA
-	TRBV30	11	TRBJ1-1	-	CAWNSVVEAFF	TGTGCCTGGAATTCGGTAGTTGAAGCTTTCTTT
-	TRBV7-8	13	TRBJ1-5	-	CASSLVNNQPQHF	TGTGCCAGCAGCTTAGTTAACAATCAGCCCCAGCATTTT
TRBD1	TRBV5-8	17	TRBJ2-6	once	CASSSGTGGYGANVLTF	TGTGCCAGCAGCTCCGGGACAGGGGGGTACGGGGCCAACGTCCTGACTTTC
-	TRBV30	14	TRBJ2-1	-	CAWSVRWEEAEQFF	TGTGCCTGGAGTGTACGATGGGAGGAGGCGGAGCAGTTCTTC
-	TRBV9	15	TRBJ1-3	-	CASSEGGSSGNTIYF	TGTGCCAGCAGCGAAGGGGGTAGCTCTGGAAACACCATATATTTT
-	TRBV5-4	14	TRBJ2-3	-	CASSSTRGEDTQYF	TGTGCCAGCAGCTCGACAAGGGGCGAGGATACGCAGTATTTT
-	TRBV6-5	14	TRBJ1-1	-	CASSYLEGNTEAFF	TGTGCCAGCAGTTATCTGGAGGGGAACACTGAAGCTTTCTTT
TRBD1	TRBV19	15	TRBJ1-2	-	CASTRRTGLNYGYTF	TGTGCCAGTACCAGGAGGACAGGGCTTAACTATGGCTACACCTTC
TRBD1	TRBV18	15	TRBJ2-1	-	CASSGQGGPSNEQFF	TGTGCCAGCTCAGGACAGGGAGGACCTTCAAATGAGCAGTTCTTC
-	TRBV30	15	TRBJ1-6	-	CAWNKGMRNNSPLHF	TGTGCCTGGAATAAGGGGATGAGGAATAATTCACCCCTCCACTTT
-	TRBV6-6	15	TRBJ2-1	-	CATKSSGSSYNEQFF	TGTGCCACAAAATCAAGCGGCTCCTCCTACAATGAGCAGTTCTTC
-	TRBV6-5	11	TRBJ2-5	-	CASEQGETQYF	TGTGCCAGTGAGCAGGGAGAGACCCAGTACTTC
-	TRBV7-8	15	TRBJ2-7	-	CASSLVAGTTYEQYF	TGTGCCAGCAGCTTAGTGGCGGGAACCACCTACGAGCAGTACTTC
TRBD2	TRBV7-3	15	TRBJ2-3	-	CASSTTSGGTDTQYF	TGTGCCAGCAGCACGACTAGCGGGGGAACAGATACGCAGTATTTT
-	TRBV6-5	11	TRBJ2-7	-	CASSGGYEQYF	TGTGCCAGCAGCGGGGGCTACGAGCAGTACTTC
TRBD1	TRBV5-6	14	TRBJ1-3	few	CAKGTVDAENTIYF	TGTGCCAAGGGGACAGTCGACGCGGAAAACACCATATATTTT
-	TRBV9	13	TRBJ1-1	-	CASSVQGGTEAFF	TGTGCCAGCAGCGTCCAGGGAGGGACTGAAGCTTTCTTT